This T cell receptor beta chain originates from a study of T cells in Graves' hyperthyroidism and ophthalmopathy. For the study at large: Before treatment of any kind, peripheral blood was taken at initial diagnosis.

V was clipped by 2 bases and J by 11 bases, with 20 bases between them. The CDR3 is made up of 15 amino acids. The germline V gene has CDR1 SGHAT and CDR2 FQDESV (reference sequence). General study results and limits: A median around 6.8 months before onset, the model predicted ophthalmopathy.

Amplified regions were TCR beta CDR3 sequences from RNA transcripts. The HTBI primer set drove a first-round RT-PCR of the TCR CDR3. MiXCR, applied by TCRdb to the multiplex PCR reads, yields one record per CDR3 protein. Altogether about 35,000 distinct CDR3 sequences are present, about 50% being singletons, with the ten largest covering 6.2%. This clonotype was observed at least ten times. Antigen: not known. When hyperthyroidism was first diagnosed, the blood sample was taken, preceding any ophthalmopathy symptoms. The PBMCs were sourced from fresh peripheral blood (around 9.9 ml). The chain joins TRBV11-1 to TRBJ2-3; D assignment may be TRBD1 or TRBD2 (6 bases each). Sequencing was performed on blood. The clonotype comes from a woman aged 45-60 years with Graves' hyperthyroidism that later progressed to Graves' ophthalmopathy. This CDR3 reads CASSLLAAGEEMQYF. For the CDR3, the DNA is TGTGCCAGCAGCTTATTAGCGGCAGGGGAGGAGATGCAGTATTTT.